This note documents a single T cell receptor (beta chain) sequence. Its antigen is not identified. TCRdb's table, derived via immunoSEQ multiplex PCR, lists solely in-frame clones and lacks some. The repertoire holds roughly 330,000 clones, with around 90% as singletons. This entry comes from a study of cytomegalovirus exposure and HLA in healthy donors. Study-level results: Researchers catalogued about 150 TCR beta chains as cytomegalovirus-associated. Rarity marked most TCR sequences, yet some public TCRs occurred in many donors.

The approximately 120-subject validation cohort, separate from the approximately 640-subject first cohort, included the donors. Germline V lookup: CDR1 MNHEY, CDR2 SVGAGI. This CDR3 region has 14 residues. Trimming shortened V by 0 bases and J by 6 bases, and 11 bases separated the two germline ends. The chain links TRBV6-5 to TRBJ2-5; D is ambiguous. Sequences were obtained from PBMCs. The receptor's source is a woman in her thirties in good health and CMV-seropositive. CDR3 sequence (DNA): TGTGCCAGCAGTTACTCAGAGGAGCTAAAGACCCAGTACTTC. This codes for CASSYSEELKTQYF.